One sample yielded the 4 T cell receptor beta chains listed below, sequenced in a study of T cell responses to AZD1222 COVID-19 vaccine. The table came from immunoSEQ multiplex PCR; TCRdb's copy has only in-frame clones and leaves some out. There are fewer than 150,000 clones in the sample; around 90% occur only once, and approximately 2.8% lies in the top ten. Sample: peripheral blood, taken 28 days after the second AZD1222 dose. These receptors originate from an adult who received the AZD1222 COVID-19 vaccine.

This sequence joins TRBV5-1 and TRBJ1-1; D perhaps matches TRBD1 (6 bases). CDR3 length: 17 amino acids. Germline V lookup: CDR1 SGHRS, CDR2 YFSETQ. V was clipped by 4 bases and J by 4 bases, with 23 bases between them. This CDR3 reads CASSRSGTLRGGTEAFF. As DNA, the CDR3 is TGCGCCAGCAGCCGGTCCGGGACACTACGTGGCGGCACTGAAGCTTTCTTT.

This CDR3 is CASSFISNQPQHF. CDR3 sequence (DNA): TGTGCCAGCAGCTTCATAAGCAATCAGCCCCAGCATTTT. The chain has TRBV7-2 and TRBJ1-5, with D hard to call. The CDR3 spans 13 residues. Germline assignment: CDR1 SGHTA and CDR2 FQGNSA. Trimming left V 3 bases short and J 1 base short, with 4 bases between.

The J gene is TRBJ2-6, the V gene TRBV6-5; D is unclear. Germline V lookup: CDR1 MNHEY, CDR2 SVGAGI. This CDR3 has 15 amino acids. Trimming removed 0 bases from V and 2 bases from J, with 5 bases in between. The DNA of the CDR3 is TGTGCCAGCAGTTACTCAAGAACTGGGGCCAACGTCCTGACTTTC. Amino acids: CASSYSRTGANVLTF.

CDR3 sequence (DNA): TGTGCCAGCAGACCCACTCGGTATCAGCCCCAGCATTTT. This encodes CASRPTRYQPQHF. V usage is TRBV21-1 and J usage is TRBJ1-5. TRBV21-1 is an annotated pseudogene. The CDR3 has 13 amino acids.